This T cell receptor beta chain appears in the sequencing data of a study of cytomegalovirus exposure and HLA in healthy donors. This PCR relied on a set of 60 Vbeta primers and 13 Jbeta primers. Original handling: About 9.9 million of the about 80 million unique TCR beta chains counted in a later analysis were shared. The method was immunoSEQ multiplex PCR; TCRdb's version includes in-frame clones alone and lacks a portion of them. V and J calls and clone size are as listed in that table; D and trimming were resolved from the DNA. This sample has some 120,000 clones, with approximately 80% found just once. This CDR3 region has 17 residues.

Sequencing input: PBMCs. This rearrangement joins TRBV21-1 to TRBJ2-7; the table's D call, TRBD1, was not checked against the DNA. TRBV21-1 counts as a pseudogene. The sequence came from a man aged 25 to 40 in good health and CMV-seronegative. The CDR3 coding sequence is TGTGCCAGCAGCTTACACTCCTCCCTGACAGGTTCCTACGAGCAGTACTTC. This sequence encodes CASSLHSSLTGSYEQYF.